This TCR beta chain appears in the sequencing data of a study of T cell responses to AZD1222 COVID-19 vaccine. Points from the study as a whole: Repertoires were obtained solely post-peak T cell response. CD4 TCRs covered the whole spike, strongest at regions 160-218 and 743-854.

Clones were sequenced by immunoSEQ multiplex PCR, and TCRdb holds only the in-frame ones, with some missing. Among about 130,000 clones listed, 93% were seen once. Concerning this clone: The antigen is not known.

Trimming pared 5 bases from V and 5 bases from J, leaving 13 bases between. CDR1 and CDR2 from the germline V gene are SGHRS and YFSETQ. This CDR3 contains 13 residues. The clonotype was recovered from an adult in good health. The sequenced sample was peripheral blood, obtained on day 0 of AZD1222 vaccination. The V gene is TRBV5-1, the J gene TRBJ1-1; D ambiguous. CDR3 region: CASSWGSGTEAFF. In DNA, the CDR3 is TGCGCCAGCAGTTGGGGAAGTGGAACTGAAGCTTTCTTT.